These T cell receptor beta chains were read from a single sample in a study of shared clonotypes between healthy human individuals. TCRdb's copy holds only in-frame clones and misses some; the assay was immunoSEQ multiplex PCR. This sample yields about 99,000 clones, of which approximately 44% are seen a single time; less than 15% belongs to the top ten. Sequences were obtained from PBMCs. Receptors originate from a woman aged 40 to 50 in good health. Some clones in this sample may be carry-over from other donors' samples. Each CDR3 is given with its conserved first and last residue. Each record gives: V gene, clone size, D gene, J gene, CDR3 protein, CDR3 DNA. D genes are given only for firm matches. A clone size is listed for some rows: how often the clone was seen (once, few, many), or a class if it is expanded.

TRBV5-1,.,TRBD2,TRBJ2-1,CASSLAGTSVGDEQFF,TGCGCCAGCAGCTTGGCCGGAACTAGCGTGGGGGATGAGCAGTTCTTC
TRBV29-1,.,TRBD1,TRBJ2-4,CSQRTGNIQYF,TGCAGCCAGCGGACAGGAAACATTCAGTACTTC
TRBV27,.,TRBD1,TRBJ2-1,CASSSGQAYNEQFF,TGTGCCAGCAGTTCGGGACAGGCCTACAATGAGCAGTTCTTC
TRBV9,many,.,TRBJ1-3,CASSVSGSGNTIYF,TGTGCCAGCAGCGTATCCGGCTCTGGAAACACCATATATTTT
TRBV28,.,.,TRBJ2-7,CASSAPGGYGEQYF,TGTGCCAGCAGTGCCCCGGGGGGCTATGGCGAGCAGTACTTC
TRBV29-1,once,.,TRBJ1-2,CSVVAGFYGYTF,TGCAGCGTTGTGGCAGGTTTCTATGGCTACACCTTC
TRBV7-8,.,.,TRBJ2-7,CASSPGRYYEQYF,TGTGCCAGCAGCCCGGGACGGTACTACGAGCAGTACTTC
TRBV30,many,TRBD2,TRBJ2-2,CAWSSGRASVGELFF,TGTGCCTGGAGTAGCGGGAGGGCCTCAGTCGGGGAGCTGTTTTTT
TRBV7-2,few,.,TRBJ1-5,CASSQDEGGHQPQHF,TGTGCCAGCAGCCAAGATGAGGGGGGCCATCAGCCCCAGCATTTT
TRBV28,many,TRBD2,TRBJ2-7,CASSGVAWEGEYEQYF,TGTGCCAGCAGTGGGGTAGCTTGGGAGGGAGAGTACGAGCAGTACTTC
TRBV10-2,few,.,TRBJ2-7,CASSSVGLPSSYEQYF,TGCGCCAGCAGCTCCGTGGGACTTCCCAGCTCCTACGAGCAGTACTTC
TRBV28,.,TRBD2,TRBJ2-7,CASSSSQWTSGRSEQYF,TGTGCCAGCAGTTCCTCTCAATGGACTAGCGGGAGAAGCGAGCAGTACTTC
TRBV30,many,.,TRBJ2-1,CAWSRLGNEQFF,TGTGCCTGGAGTCGACTAGGCAATGAGCAGTTCTTC
TRBV6-5,many,.,TRBJ1-6,CASSYYQGSPLHF,TGTGCCAGCAGTTACTATCAGGGTTCACCCCTCCACTTT
TRBV6-6,.,.,TRBJ1-4,CASRLSNQLFF,TGTGCCAGCCGCCTAAGTAATCAACTGTTTTTT
TRBV10-3,many,.,TRBJ1-2,CAISPQNYGYTF,TGTGCCATCAGTCCACAAAACTATGGCTACACCTTC
TRBV28,.,.,TRBJ1-1,CASTTGTEAFF,TGTGCCAGCACCACCGGGACAGAAGCTTTCTTT
TRBV18,few,.,TRBJ1-2,CASSPADSPRNYGYTF,TGTGCCAGCTCACCAGCTGACAGCCCTAGGAACTATGGCTACACCTTC
TRBV30,.,.,TRBJ1-1,CAWSPNTENTEAFF,TGTGCCTGGAGTCCTAATACAGAGAACACTGAAGCTTTCTTT
TRBV27,few,.,TRBJ1-1,CASSLSVGNTEAFF,TGTGCCAGCAGTTTAAGTGTCGGGAACACTGAAGCTTTCTTT
TRBV7-2,few,TRBD1,TRBJ1-5,CASSPRPTGGNQPQHF,TGTGCCAGCAGCCCTCGCCCGACAGGGGGCAATCAGCCCCAGCATTTT
TRBV28,few,.,TRBJ2-7,CASTIGDRTYEQYF,TGTGCCAGCACTATAGGAGACAGAACCTACGAGCAGTACTTC
TRBV19,.,TRBD1,TRBJ2-7,CASSFGQGFNEQYF,TGTGCCAGTAGTTTCGGACAGGGGTTCAACGAGCAGTACTTC
TRBV4-2,many,.,TRBJ1-5,CASSQDPGGGQPQHF,TGTGCCAGCAGCCAAGATCCGGGGGGTGGTCAGCCCCAGCATTTT
TRBV7-9,.,TRBD1,TRBJ2-7,CASSSYGQGGEQYF,TGTGCCAGCAGCTCATACGGACAGGGGGGCGAGCAGTACTTC
TRBV5-1,once,TRBD2,TRBJ2-7,CASSRGTTYEQYF,TGCGCCAGCAGCCGAGGGACTACCTACGAGCAGTACTTC
TRBV5-1,many,.,TRBJ2-3,CASSLDLSTDTQYF,TGCGCCAGCAGCCTTGACCTAAGCACAGATACGCAGTATTTT
TRBV19,.,.,TRBJ1-3,CASSPISGNTIYF,TGTGCCAGTAGTCCGATCTCTGGAAACACCATATATTTT
TRBV19,.,TRBD2,TRBJ2-1,CASKLLAGEYNEQFF,TGTGCCAGTAAACTCTTAGCGGGGGAATACAATGAGCAGTTCTTC